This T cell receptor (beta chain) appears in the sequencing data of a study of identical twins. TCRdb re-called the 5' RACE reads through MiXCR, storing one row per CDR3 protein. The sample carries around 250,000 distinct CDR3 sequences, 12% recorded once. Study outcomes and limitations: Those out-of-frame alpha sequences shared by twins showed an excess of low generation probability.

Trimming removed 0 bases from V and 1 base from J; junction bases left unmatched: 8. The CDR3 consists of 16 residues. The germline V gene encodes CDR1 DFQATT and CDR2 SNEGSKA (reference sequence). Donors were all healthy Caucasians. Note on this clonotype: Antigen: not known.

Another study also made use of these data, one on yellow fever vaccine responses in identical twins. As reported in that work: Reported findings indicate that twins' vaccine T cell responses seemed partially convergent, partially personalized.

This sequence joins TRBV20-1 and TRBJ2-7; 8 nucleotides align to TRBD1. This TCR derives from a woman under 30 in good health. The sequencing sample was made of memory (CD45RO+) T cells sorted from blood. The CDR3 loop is CSARDPATGDSYEQYF. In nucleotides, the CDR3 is TGCAGTGCTAGAGATCCAGCGACAGGGGATTCCTACGAGCAGTACTTC.